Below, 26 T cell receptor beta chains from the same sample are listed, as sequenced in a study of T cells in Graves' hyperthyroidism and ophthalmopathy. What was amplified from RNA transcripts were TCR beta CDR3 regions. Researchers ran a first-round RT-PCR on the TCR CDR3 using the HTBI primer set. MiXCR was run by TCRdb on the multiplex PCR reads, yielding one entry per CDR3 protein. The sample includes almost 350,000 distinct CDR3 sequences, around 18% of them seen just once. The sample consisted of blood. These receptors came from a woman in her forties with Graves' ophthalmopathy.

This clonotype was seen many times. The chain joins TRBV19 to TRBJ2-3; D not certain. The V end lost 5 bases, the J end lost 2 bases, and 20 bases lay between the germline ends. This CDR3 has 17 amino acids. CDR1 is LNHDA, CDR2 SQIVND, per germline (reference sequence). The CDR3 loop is CASSRIPGETATDTQYF. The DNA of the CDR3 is TGTGCCAGTAGTCGAATACCTGGGGAAACAGCCACAGATACGCAGTATTTT.

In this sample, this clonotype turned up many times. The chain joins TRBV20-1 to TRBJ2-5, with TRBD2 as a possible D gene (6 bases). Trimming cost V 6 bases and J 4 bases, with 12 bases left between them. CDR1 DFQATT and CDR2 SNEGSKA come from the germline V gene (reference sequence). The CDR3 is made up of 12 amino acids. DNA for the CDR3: TGCAGTGCGACGGGACTGCTAGAGACCCAGTACTTC. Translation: CSATGLLETQYF.

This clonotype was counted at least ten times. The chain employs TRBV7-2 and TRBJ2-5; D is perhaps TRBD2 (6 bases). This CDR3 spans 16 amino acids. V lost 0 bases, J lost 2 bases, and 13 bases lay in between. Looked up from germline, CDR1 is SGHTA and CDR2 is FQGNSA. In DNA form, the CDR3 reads TGTGCCAGCAGCTTAGCGATCTCGGGGGTTCAAGAGACCCAGTACTTC. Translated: CASSLAISGVQETQYF. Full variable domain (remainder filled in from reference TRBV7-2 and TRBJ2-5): GAGVSQSPSNKVTEKGKDVELRCDPISGHTALYWYRQSLGQGLEFLIYFQGNSAPDKSGLPSDRFSAERTGGSVSTLTIQRTQQEDSAVYLCASSLAISGVQETQYFGPGTRLLVL.

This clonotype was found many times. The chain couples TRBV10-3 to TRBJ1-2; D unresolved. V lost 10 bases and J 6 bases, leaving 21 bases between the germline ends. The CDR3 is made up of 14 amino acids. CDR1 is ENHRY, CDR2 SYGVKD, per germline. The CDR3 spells CATRGPVDYDGYTF. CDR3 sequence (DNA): TGTGCCACCCGTGGCCCCGTAGACTATGATGGCTACACCTTC.

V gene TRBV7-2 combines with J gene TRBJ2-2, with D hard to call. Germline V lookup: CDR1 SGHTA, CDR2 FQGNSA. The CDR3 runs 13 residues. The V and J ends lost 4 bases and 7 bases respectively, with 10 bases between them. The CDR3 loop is CASSYMGIGELFF. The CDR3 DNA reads TGTGCCAGCAGCTATATGGGGATCGGGGAGCTGTTTTTT.

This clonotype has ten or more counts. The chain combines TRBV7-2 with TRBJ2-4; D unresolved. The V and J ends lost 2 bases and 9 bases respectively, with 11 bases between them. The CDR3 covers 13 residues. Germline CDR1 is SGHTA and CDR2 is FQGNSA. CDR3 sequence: CASSLPVSGIQYF. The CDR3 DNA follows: TGTGCCAGCAGCTTACCCGTCTCCGGCATTCAGTACTTC.

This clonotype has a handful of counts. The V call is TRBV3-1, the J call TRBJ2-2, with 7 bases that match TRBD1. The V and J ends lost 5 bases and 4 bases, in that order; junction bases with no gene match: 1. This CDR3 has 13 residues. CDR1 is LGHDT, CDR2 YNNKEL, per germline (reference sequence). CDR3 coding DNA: TGTGCCAGCAGCGGACAGGTCACCGGGGAGCTGTTTTTT. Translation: CASSGQVTGELFF.

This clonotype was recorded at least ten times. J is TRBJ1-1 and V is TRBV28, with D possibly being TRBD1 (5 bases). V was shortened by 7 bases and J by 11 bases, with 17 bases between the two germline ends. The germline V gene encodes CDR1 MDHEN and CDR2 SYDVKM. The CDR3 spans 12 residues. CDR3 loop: CASISSTDRAFF. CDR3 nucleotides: TGTGCCAGCATATCCTCGACAGATAGGGCTTTCTTT.

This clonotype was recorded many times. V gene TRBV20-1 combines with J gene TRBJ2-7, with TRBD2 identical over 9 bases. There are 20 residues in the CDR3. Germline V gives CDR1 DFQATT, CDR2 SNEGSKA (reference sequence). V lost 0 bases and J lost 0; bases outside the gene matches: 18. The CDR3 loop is CSARDPGTKREAPSSYEQYF. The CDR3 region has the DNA TGCAGTGCTAGAGACCCGGGGACTAAGCGGGAGGCCCCTAGCTCCTACGAGCAGTACTTC.

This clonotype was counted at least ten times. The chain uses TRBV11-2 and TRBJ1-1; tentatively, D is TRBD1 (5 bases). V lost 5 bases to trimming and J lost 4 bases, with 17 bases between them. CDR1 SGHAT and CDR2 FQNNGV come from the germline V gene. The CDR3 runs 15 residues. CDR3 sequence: CASSRIGDPGTEAFF. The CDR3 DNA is TGTGCCAGCAGCCGCATCGGGGACCCGGGCACTGAAGCTTTCTTT. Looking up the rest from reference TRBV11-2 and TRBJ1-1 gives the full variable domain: EAGVAQSPRYKIIEKRQSVAFWCNPISGHATLYWYQQILGQGPKLLIQFQNNGVVDDSQLPKDRFSAERLKGVDSTLKIQPAKLEDSAVYLCASSRIGDPGTEAFFGQGTRLTVV.

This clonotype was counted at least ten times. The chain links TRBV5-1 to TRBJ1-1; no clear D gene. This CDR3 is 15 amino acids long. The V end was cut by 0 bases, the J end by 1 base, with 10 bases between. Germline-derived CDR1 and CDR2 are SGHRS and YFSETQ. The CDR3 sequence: CASSLGPYENTEAFF. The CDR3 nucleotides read TGCGCCAGCAGCTTGGGGCCCTACGAGAACACTGAAGCTTTCTTT.

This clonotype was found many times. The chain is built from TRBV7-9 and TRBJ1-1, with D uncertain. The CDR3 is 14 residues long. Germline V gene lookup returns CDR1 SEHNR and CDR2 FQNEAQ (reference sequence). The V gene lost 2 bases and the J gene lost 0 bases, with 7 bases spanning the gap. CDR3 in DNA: TGTGCCAGCAGCTTACCGCAGGTGAACACTGAAGCTTTCTTT. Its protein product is CASSLPQVNTEAFF.

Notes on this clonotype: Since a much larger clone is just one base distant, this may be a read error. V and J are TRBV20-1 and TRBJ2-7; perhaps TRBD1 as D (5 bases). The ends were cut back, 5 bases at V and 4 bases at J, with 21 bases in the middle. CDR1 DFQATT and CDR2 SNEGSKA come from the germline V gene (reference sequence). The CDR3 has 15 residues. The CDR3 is CSAGEDTLTHYEQYF. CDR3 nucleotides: TGCAGTGCTGGTGAGGACACCCTAACACATTACGAGCAGTACTTC.

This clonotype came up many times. In DNA form, the CDR3 reads TGTGCCAGCAGTCAAAGGGCCCCCAACCACGAGCAGTACTTC. Encoded protein: CASSQRAPNHEQYF. The rearrangement joins TRBV6-1 to TRBJ2-7; D is unresolved. This CDR3 comprises 14 residues. CDR1 and CDR2 from the germline V gene are MNHNS and SASEGT. Trimming shortened V by 5 bases and J by 5 bases, and 16 bases separated the two germline ends.

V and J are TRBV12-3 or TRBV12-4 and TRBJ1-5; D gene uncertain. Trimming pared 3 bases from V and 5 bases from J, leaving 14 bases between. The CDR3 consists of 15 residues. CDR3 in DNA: TGTGCCAGCAGTTTGGAAGGGCAGCGCCATCAGCCCCAGCATTTT. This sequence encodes CASSLEGQRHQPQHF.

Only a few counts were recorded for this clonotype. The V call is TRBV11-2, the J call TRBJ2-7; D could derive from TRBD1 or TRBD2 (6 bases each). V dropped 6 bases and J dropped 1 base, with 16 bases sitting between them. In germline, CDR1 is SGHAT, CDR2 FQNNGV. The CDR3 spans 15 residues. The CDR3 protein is CASRRPGGGSYEQYF. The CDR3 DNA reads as TGTGCCAGCAGGAGGCCCGGAGGGGGGTCCTACGAGCAGTACTTC. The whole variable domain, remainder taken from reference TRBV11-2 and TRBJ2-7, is EAGVAQSPRYKIIEKRQSVAFWCNPISGHATLYWYQQILGQGPKLLIQFQNNGVVDDSQLPKDRFSAERLKGVDSTLKIQPAKLEDSAVYLCASRRPGGGSYEQYFGPGTRLTVT.

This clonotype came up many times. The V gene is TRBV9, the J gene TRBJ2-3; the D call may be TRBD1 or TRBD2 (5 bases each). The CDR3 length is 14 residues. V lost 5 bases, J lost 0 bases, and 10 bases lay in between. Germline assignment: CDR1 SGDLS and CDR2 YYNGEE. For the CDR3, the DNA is TGTGCCAGCAGTCATGGGGGTAGCACAGATACGCAGTATTTT. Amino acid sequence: CASSHGGSTDTQYF.

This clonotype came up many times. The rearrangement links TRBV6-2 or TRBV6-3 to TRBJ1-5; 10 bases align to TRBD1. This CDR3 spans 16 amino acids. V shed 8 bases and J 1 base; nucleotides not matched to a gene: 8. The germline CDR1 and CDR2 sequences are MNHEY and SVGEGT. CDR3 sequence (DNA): TGTGCCAGCGACAGGGGGCGGATTGGAAGCAATCAGCCCCAGCATTTT. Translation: CASDRGRIGSNQPQHF.

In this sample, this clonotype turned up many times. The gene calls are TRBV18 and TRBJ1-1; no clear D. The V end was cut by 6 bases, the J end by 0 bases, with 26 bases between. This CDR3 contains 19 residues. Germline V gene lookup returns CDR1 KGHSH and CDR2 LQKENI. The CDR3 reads CASSSTTGIFRTVNTEAFF. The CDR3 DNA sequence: TGTGCCAGCTCCTCCACCACTGGTATCTTTCGAACGGTGAACACTGAAGCTTTCTTT. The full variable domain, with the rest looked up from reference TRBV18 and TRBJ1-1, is NAGVMQNPRHLVRRRGQEARLRCSPMKGHSHVYWYRQLPEEGLKFMVYLQKENIIDESGMPKERFSAEFPKEGPSILRIQQVVRGDSAAYFCASSSTTGIFRTVNTEAFFGQGTRLTVV.

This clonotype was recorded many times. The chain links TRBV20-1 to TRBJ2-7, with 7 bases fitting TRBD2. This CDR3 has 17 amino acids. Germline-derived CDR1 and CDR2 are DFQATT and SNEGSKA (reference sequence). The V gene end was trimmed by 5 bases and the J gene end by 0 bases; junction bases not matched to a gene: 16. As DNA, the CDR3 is TGCAGTGCTCCGTGGTATCCTCTAGCGGAATACTCCTACGAGCAGTACTTC. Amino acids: CSAPWYPLAEYSYEQYF.

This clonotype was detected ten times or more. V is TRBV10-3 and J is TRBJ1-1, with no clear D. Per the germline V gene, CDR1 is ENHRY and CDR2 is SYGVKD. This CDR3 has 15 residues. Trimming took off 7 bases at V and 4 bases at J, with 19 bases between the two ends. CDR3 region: CAIKVDGELSTEAFF. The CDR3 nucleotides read TGTGCCATCAAAGTGGACGGGGAATTGAGCACTGAAGCTTTCTTT.

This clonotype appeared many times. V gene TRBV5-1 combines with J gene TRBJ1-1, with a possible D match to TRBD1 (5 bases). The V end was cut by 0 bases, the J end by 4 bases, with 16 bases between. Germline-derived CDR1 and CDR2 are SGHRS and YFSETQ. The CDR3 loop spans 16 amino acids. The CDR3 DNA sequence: TGCGCCAGCAGCTTGGAACCTCTACAAAGGGGCACTGAAGCTTTCTTT. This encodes CASSLEPLQRGTEAFF.

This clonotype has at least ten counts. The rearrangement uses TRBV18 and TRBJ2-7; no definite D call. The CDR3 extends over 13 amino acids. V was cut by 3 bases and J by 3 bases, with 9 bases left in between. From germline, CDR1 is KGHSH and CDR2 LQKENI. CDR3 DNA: TGTGCCAGCTCACCCGGGTTCGACTACGAGCAGTACTTC. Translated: CASSPGFDYEQYF.

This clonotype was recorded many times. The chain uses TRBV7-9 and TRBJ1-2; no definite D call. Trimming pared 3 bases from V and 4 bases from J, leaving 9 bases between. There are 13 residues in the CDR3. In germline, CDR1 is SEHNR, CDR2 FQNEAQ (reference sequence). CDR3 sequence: CASSFGQIYGYTF. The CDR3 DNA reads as TGTGCCAGCAGCTTTGGGCAGATCTATGGCTACACCTTC.

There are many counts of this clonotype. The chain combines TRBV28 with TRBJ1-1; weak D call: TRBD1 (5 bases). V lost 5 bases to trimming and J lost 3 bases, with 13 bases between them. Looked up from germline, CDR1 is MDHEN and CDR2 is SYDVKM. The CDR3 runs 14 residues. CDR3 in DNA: TGTGCCAGCAGTCCCCGAAGGGGTGACACTGAAGCTTTCTTT. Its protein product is CASSPRRGDTEAFF.

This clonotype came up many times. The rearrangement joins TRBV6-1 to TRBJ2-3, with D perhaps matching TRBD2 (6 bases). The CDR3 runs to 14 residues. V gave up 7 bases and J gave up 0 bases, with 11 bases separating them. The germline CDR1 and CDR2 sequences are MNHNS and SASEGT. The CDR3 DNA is TGTGCCAGCATGCTCGGGGGAAGCACAGATACGCAGTATTTT. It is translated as CASMLGGSTDTQYF.